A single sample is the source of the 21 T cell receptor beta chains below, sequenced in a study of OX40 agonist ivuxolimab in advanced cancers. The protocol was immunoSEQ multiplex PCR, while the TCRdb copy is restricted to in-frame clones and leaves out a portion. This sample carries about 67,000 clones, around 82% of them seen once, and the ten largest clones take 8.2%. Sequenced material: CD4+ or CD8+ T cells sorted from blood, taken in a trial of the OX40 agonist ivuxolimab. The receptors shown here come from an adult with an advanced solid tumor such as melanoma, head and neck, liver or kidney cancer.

CDR3 nucleotide sequence: TGTGCCAGCAGTTTATCCCAGGGAGCAAGCACAGATACGCAGTATTTT. Protein: CASSLSQGASTDTQYF. The genes are TRBV27 and TRBJ2-3, with D perhaps being TRBD1 or TRBD2 (5 bases each). V shed 0 bases and J shed 0 bases, with 10 bases lying between them. CDR1 is MNHEY, CDR2 SMNVEV, per germline (reference sequence). This CDR3 is built from 16 residues.

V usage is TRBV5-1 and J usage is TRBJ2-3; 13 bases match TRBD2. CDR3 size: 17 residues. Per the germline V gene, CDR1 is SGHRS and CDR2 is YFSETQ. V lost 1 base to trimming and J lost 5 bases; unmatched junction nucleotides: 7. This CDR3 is CASSLTGTSGVRDTQYF. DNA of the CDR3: TGCGCCAGCAGCTTGACCGGGACTAGCGGGGTAAGAGATACGCAGTATTTT.

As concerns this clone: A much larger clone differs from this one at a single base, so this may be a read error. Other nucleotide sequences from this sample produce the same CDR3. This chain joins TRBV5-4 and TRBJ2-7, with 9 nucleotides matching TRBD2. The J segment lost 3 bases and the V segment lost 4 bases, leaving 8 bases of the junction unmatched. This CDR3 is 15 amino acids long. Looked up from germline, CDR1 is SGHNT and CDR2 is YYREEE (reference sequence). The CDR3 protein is CASSLPAGGLYEQYF. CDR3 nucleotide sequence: TGTGCCAGCAGCCTGCCAGCGGGAGGACTCTACGAGCAGTACTTC.

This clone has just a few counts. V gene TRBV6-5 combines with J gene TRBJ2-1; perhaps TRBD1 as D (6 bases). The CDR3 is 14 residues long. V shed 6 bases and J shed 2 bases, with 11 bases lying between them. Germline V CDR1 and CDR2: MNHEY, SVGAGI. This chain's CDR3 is CASSARGTYNEQFF. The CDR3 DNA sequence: TGTGCCAGCAGCGCTAGGGGGACCTACAATGAGCAGTTCTTC.

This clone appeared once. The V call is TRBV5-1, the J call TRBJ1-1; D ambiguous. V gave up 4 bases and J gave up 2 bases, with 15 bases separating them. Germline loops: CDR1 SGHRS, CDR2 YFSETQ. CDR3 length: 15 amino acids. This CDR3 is CASSQTVVGNTEAFF. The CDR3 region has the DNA TGCGCCAGCAGCCAGACTGTAGTGGGCAACACTGAAGCTTTCTTT.

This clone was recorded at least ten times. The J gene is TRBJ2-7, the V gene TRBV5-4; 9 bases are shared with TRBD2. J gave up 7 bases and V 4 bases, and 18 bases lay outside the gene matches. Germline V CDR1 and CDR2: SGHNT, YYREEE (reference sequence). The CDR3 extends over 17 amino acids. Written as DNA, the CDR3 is TGTGCCAGCAGCCAAGCTGGGGATAGCGGGGGAGTTTGGGAGCAGTACTTC. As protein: CASSQAGDSGGVWEQYF.

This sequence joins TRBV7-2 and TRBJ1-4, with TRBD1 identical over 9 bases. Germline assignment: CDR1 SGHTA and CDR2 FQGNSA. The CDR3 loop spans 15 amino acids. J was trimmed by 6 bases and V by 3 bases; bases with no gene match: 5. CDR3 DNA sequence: TGTGCCAGCAGCTTCACAGGGGGCGTTGATGAAAAACTGTTTTTT. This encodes CASSFTGGVDEKLFF.

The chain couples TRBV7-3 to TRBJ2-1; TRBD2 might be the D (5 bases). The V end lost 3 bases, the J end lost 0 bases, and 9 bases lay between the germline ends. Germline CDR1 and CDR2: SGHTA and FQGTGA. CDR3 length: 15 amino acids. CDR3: CASSFSRGSYNEQFF. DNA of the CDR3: TGTGCCAGCAGCTTCTCTCGGGGCTCCTACAATGAGCAGTTCTTC.

This CDR3 is CASSDGGSQETQYF. The DNA of the CDR3 is TGTGCCAGCAGCGACGGGGGTTCCCAAGAGACCCAGTACTTC. This chain uses TRBV6-4 with TRBJ2-5; D may be TRBD2 (6 bases). Deletions cut 6 bases from V and 1 base from J, with 12 bases between. The CDR3 runs to 14 residues. Per germline, CDR1 MRHNA and CDR2 SNTAGT.

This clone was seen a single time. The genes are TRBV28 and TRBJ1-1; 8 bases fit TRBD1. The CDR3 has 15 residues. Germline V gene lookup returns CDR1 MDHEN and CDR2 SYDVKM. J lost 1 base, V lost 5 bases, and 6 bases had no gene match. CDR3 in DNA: TGTGCCAGCAGTAGACCAGGGGGCGGGAACACTGAAGCTTTCTTT. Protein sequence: CASSRPGGGNTEAFF.

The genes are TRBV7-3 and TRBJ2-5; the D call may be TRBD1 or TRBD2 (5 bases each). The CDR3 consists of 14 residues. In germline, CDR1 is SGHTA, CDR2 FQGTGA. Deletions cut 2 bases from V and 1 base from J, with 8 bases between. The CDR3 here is CASSLQGAQETQYF. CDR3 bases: TGTGCCAGCAGCTTACAGGGAGCCCAAGAGACCCAGTACTTC. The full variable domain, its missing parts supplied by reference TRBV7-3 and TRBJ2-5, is GAGVSQTPSNKVTEKGKYVELRCDPISGHTALYWYRQSLGQGPEFLIYFQGTGAADDSGLPNDRFFAVRPEGSVSTLKIQRTERGDSAVYLCASSLQGAQETQYFGPGTRLLVL.

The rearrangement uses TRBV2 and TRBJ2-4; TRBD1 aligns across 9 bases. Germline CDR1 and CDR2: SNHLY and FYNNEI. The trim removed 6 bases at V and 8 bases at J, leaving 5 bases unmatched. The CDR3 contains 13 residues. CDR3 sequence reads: CASRGDREHIQYF. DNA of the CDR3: TGTGCCAGCAGGGGGGACAGGGAGCACATTCAGTACTTC.

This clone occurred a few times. CDR3 sequence (DNA): TGTGCCAGCAGTTACGGCTATATGAACACCGGGGAGCTGTTTTTT. This codes for CASSYGYMNTGELFF. The gene calls are TRBV6-5 and TRBJ2-2, with D uncertain. Germline V gene lookup returns CDR1 MNHEY and CDR2 SVGAGI. The V end lost 2 bases, the J end lost 1 base, and 8 bases lay between the germline ends. CDR3 length equals 15 residues.

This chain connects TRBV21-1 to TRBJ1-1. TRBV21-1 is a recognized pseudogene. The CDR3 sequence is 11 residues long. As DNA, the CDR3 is TGTGCCAGCAGCAAAGATGTGCGAGCTTTCTTT. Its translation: CASSKDVRAFF.

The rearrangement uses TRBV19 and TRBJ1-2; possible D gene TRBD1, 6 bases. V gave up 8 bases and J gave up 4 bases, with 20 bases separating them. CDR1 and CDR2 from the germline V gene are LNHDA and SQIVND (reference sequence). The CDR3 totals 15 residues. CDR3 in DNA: TGTGCCAGTGCAATGGGGGGGCACTCCCCCTATGGCTACACCTTC. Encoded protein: CASAMGGHSPYGYTF.

The CDR3 sequence: CASSIPVGGSGEQYF. CDR3 nucleotides: TGTGCCAGCAGCATACCGGTCGGGGGGAGTGGTGAGCAGTACTTC. The V gene is TRBV5-6, the J gene TRBJ2-7, with 7 bases matching TRBD2. The trim removed 4 bases at V and 7 bases at J, leaving 14 bases unmatched. Per germline, CDR1 SGHDT and CDR2 YYEEEE. This CDR3 is 15 amino acids long.

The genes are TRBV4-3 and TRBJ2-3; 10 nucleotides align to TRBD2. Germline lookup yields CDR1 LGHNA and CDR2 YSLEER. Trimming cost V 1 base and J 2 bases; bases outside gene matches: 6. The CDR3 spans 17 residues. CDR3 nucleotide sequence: TGCGCCAGCAGCCAAGTCTCCAGCGGGAGGGCCACAGATACGCAGTATTTT. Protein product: CASSQVSSGRATDTQYF.

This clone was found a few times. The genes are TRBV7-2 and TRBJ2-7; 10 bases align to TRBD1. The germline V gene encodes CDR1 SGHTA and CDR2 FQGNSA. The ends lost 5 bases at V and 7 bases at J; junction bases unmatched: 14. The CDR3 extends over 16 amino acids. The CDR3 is CASSPGGDRGVREQYF. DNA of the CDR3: TGTGCCAGCAGCCCAGGTGGGGACAGGGGTGTGAGAGAGCAGTACTTC.

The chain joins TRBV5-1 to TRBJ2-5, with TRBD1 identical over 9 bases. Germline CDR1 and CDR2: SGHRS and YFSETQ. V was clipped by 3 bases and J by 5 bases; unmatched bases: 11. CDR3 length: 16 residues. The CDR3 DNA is TGCGCCAGCAGCTCGGGGGCGACAGGGGGTTATGAGACCCAGTACTTC. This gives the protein CASSSGATGGYETQYF. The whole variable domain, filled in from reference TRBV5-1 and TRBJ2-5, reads KAGVTQTPRYLIKTRGQQVTLSCSPISGHRSVSWYQQTPGQGLQFLFEYFSETQRNKGNFPGRFSGRQFSNSRSEMNVSTLELGDSALYLCASSSGATGGYETQYFGPGTRLLVL.

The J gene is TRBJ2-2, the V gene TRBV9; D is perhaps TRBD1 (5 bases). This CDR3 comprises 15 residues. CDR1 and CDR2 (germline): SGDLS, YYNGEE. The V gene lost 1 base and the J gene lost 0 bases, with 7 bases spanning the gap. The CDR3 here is CASSVQGSNTGELFF. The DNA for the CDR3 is TGTGCCAGCAGCGTACAGGGATCGAACACCGGGGAGCTGTTTTTT. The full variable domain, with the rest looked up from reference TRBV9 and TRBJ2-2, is DSGVTQTPKHLITATGQRVTLRCSPRSGDLSVYWYQQSLDQGLQFLIQYYNGEERAKGNILERFSAQQFPDLHSELNLSSLELGDSALYFCASSVQGSNTGELFFGEGSRLTVL.

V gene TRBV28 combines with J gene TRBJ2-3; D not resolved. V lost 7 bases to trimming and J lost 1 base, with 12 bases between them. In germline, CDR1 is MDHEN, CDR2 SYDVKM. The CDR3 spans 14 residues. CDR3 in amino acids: CASKIDFGTDTQYF. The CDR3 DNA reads TGTGCCAGCAAAATAGACTTTGGCACAGATACGCAGTATTTT.